One and the same sample provided the 5 T cell receptor beta chains below, sequenced in a study of blood T cell repertoires in COVID-19. The method was immunoSEQ multiplex PCR; TCRdb's version includes in-frame clones alone and lacks a portion of them. The sample consists of 250,000 to 400,000 clones, almost 90% of them appearing once. The specimen was peripheral blood. The source is a woman aged 25 to 39 with COVID-19, enrolled during active disease.

This clone was observed once. The rearrangement joins TRBV6-6 to TRBJ2-1; the match to TRBD2 covers 7 bases. This CDR3 contains 12 residues. The ends lost 5 bases at V and 9 bases at J; junction bases unmatched: 4. Germline assignment: CDR1 MNHNY and CDR2 SVGAGI (reference sequence). In DNA, the CDR3 is TGTGCCAGCAGTGGACTAGATTCTGAGCAGTTCTTC. This sequence encodes CASSGLDSEQFF.

The gene calls are TRBV28 and TRBJ1-1; possible D gene TRBD1, 5 bases. Germline CDR1 MDHEN, CDR2 SYDVKM. Trimming removed 4 bases at V and 6 bases at J, with 15 bases between. The CDR3 extends over 14 amino acids. For the CDR3, the DNA is TGTGCCAGCAGTTCCCCTGGGGGGTACTCTGAAGCTTTCTTT. It codes for CASSSPGGYSEAFF.

V gene TRBV14 combines with J gene TRBJ1-5, with D uncertain. V was pared by 0 bases and J by 6 bases, with 6 bases between. The CDR3 sequence is 13 residues long. Germline-derived CDR1 and CDR2 are SGHDN and FVKESK. The CDR3 region is CASSQDPGQPQHF. The DNA for the CDR3 is TGTGCCAGCAGCCAAGACCCCGGTCAGCCCCAGCATTTT. Full variable domain (rest looked up from reference TRBV14 and TRBJ1-5): EAGVTQFPSHSVIEKGQTVTLRCDPISGHDNLYWYRRVMGKEIKFLLHFVKESKQDESGMPNNRFLAERTGGTYSTLKVQPAELEDSGVYFCASSQDPGQPQHFGDGTRLSIL.

V and J are TRBV5-4 and TRBJ2-2, with TRBD2 identical over 11 bases. V shed 3 bases and J 3 bases; nucleotides not matched to a gene: 4. Germline V CDR1 and CDR2: SGHNT, YYREEE (reference sequence). The CDR3 runs to 16 residues. This chain's CDR3 is CASSSGLAGYTGELFF. The CDR3 DNA sequence: TGTGCCAGCAGCTCCGGACTAGCGGGCTACACCGGGGAGCTGTTTTTT.

The chain couples TRBV19 to TRBJ2-7; the D gene is possibly TRBD1 (6 bases). Germline V gives CDR1 LNHDA, CDR2 SQIVND (reference sequence). V was trimmed by 5 bases and J by 2 bases, leaving 16 bases between them. The CDR3 covers 15 residues. The CDR3: CASSEQGRVPYEQYF. The DNA of the CDR3 is TGTGCCAGTAGTGAACAGGGTAGAGTCCCCTACGAGCAGTACTTC.